This T cell receptor (beta chain) originates from a study of T cells in Graves' hyperthyroidism and ophthalmopathy. The TCR beta CDR3 regions underwent amplification using RNA transcripts as the source. When the TCR CDR3 underwent first-round RT-PCR, the HTBI primer set was used. Each CDR3 protein gets one entry after TCRdb re-called the multiplex PCR reads with MiXCR. The repertoire consists of 250,000 to 300,000 distinct CDR3 sequences, with approximately 18% occurring once and the leading ten covering approximately 35%. This clonotype was counted between two and nine times. Its antigen is not identified. Study-wide results and caveats: Ophthalmopathy prediction by the model preceded onset by a median approximately 6.9 months.

Inclusion characteristics of ophthalmopathy patients comprised a Clinical Activity Score of at least 3, a NOSPECS grade of at least 4, and duration under 3 months. Patients showing uncontrolled infection, other autoimmune disease, pregnancy or lactation were ineligible. The source of the PBMCs was over 8.5 ml of fresh peripheral blood. The junction had 3 bases not matched to a gene; V was cut back by 7 bases and J by 0 bases. The CDR3 loop spans 15 amino acids. CDR1 and CDR2 from the germline V gene are SNHLY and FYNNEI. The V gene is TRBV2, the J gene TRBJ2-1, with 10 bases aligning to TRBD2. Sample: blood. The clonotype comes from a man aged 50 to 59 with Graves' ophthalmopathy. Here the CDR3 DNA reads TGTGCCAGCACTAGCGGGAGCAGCTCCTACAATGAGCAGTTCTTC. This gives the protein CASTSGSSSYNEQFF.